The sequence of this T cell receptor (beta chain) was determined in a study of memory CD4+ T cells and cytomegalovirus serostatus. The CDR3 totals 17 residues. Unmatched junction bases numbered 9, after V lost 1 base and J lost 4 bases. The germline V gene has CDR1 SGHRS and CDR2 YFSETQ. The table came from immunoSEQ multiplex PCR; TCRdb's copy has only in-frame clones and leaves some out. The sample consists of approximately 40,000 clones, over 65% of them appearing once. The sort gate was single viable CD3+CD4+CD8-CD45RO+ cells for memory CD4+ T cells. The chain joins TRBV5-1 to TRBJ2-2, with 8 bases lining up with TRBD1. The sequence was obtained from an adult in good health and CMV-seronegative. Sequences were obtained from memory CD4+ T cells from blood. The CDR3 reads CASSLFPGQASTGELFF. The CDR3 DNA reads TGCGCCAGCAGCTTGTTTCCGGGACAGGCTAGCACCGGGGAGCTGTTTTTT.